The clone carrying this T cell receptor beta chain was detected many times. One entry per CDR3 protein results from TCRdb running MiXCR on the 5' RACE reads. The table shows 150,000 or so distinct CDR3 sequences, with around 10% occurring only once. The sample is drawn from a study of T-cell memory formation after mild COVID-19. V was shortened by 3 bases and J by 0 bases, with 11 bases between the two germline ends. The CDR3 loop spans 15 amino acids. Sequenced material: PBMCs or a T cell subset sorted from them (not recorded which). The rearrangement joins TRBV12-3 or TRBV12-4 to TRBJ1-1; D not certain. The receptor's source is a man aged 18 to 30 who had mild COVID-19 (a few samples of this study predate the infection). Cell type and time point are not known. DNA of the CDR3: TGTGCCAGCAGTTTGAGGGTGGGAATGAACACTGAAGCTTTCTTT. Translating gives CASSLRVGMNTEAFF.